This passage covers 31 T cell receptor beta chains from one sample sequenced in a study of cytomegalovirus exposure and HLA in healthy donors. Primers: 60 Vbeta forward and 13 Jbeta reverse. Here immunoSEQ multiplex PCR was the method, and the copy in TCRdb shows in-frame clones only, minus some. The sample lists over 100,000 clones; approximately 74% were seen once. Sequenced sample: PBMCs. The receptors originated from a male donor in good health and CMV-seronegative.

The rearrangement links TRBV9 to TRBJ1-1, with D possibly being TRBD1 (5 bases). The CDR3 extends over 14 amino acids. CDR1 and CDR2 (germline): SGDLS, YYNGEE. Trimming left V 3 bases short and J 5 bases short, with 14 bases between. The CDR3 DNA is TGTGCCAGCAGCGCGGGGGGAGGGAAGACTGAAGCTTTCTTT. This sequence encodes CASSAGGGKTEAFF.

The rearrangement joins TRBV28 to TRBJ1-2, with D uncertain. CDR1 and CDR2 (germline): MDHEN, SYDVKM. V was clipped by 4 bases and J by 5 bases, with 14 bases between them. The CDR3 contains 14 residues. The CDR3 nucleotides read TGTGCCAGCAGTTCCCCAAGTAACTCTTATGGCTACACCTTC. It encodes CASSSPSNSYGYTF.

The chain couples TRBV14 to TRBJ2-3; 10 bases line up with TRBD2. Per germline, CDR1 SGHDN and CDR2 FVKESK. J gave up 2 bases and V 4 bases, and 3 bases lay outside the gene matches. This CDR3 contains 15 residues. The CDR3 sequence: CASSRTSGTTDTQYF. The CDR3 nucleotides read TGTGCCAGCAGCCGGACTAGCGGAACCACAGATACGCAGTATTTT.

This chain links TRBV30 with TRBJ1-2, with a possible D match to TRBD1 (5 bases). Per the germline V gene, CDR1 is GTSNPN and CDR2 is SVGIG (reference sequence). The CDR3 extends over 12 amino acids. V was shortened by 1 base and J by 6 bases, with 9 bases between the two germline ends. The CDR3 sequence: CAWSGEGNGYTF. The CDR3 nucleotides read TGTGCCTGGAGTGGGGAGGGGAATGGCTACACCTTC.

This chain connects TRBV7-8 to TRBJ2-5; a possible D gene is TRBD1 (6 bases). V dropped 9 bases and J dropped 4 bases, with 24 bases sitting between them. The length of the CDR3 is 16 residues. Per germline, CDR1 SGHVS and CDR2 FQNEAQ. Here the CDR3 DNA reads TGTGCCAGTCTCCGAAACCGGTGGGGGCGAGGAGAGACCCAGTACTTC. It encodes CASLRNRWGRGETQYF.

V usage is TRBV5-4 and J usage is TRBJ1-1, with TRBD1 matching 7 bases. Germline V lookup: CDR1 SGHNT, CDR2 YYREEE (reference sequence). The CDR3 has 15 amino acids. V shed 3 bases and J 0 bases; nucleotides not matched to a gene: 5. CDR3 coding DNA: TGTGCCAGCAGCTCGGGACAGAAAGTGAACACTGAAGCTTTCTTT. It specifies CASSSGQKVNTEAFF.

CDR3 DNA sequence: TGTGCCAGCACTAAGACAGAGTACGAGCAGTACTTC. It encodes CASTKTEYEQYF. J is TRBJ2-7 and V is TRBV2, with D maybe TRBD1 (5 bases). Germline V gene data show CDR1 as SNHLY and CDR2 as FYNNEI. V shed 7 bases and J shed 4 bases, with 11 bases lying between them. The CDR3 is 12 residues long. Supplemented by reference TRBV2 and TRBJ2-7, the full variable domain reads EPEVTQTPSHQVTQMGQEVILRCVPISNHLYFYWYRQILGQKVEFLVSFYNNEISEKSEIFDDQFSVERPDGSNFTLKIRSTKLEDSAMYFCASTKTEYEQYFGPGTRLTVT.

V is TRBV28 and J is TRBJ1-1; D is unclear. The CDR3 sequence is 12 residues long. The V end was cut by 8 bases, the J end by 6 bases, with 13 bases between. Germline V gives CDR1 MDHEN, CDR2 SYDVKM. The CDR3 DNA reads TGTGCCAGCTCAGGCGTACTCTCTGAAGCTTTCTTT. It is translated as CASSGVLSEAFF.

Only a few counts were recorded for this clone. The CDR3 sequence: CASSPARQGNYGYTF. The CDR3, as DNA: TGTGCCAGCTCACCGGCGCGACAGGGGAACTATGGCTACACCTTC. This chain links TRBV18 with TRBJ1-2, with 8 bases that match TRBD1. This CDR3 is 15 amino acids long. With V trimmed by 3 bases and J by 2 bases, 5 bases remained unmatched. Germline values: CDR1 KGHSH, CDR2 LQKENI. Variable domain in full (rest from reference TRBV18 and TRBJ1-2): NAGVMQNPRHLVRRRGQEARLRCSPMKGHSHVYWYRQLPEEGLKFMVYLQKENIIDESGMPKERFSAEFPKEGPSILRIQQVVRGDSAAYFCASSPARQGNYGYTFGSGTRLTVV.

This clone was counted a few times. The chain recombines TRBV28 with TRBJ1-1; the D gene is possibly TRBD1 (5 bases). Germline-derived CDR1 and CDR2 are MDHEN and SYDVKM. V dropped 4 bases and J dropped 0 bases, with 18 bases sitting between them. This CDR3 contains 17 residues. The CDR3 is CASSSPFGGAMNTEAFF. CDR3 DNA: TGTGCCAGCAGTTCCCCGTTTGGAGGGGCAATGAACACTGAAGCTTTCTTT.

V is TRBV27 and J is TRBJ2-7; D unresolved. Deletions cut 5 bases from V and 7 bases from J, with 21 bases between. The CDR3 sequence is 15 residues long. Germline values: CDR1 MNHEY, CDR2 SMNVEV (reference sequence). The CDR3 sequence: CASSVLEVSEVEQYF. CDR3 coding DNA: TGTGCCAGCAGTGTCCTCGAGGTATCCGAGGTGGAGCAGTACTTC.

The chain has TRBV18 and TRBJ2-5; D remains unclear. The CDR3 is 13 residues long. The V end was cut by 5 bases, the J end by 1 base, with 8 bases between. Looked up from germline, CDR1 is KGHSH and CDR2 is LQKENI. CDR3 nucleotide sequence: TGTGCCAGCTCAGTCCGGGTCCAAGAGACCCAGTACTTC. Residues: CASSVRVQETQYF.

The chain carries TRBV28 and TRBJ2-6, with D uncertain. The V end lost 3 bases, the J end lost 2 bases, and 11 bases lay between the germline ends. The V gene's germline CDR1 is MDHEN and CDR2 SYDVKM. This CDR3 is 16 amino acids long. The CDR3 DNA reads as TGTGCCAGCAGTTTTCGGGTAGGCACTGGGGCCAACGTCCTGACTTTC. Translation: CASSFRVGTGANVLTF.

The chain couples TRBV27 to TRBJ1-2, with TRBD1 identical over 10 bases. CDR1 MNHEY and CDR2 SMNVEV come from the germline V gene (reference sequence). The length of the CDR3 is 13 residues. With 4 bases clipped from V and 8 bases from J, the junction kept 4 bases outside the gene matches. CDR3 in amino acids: CASSSGQGNGYTF. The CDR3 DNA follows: TGTGCCAGCAGTTCGGGACAGGGGAACGGCTACACCTTC.

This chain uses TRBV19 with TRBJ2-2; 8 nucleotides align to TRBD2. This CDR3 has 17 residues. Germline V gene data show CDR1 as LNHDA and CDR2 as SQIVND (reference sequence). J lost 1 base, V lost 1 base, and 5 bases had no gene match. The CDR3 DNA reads TGTGCCAGTAGTATAGCCCCTCTAGCGGGGAACACCGGGGAGCTGTTTTTT. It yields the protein CASSIAPLAGNTGELFF.

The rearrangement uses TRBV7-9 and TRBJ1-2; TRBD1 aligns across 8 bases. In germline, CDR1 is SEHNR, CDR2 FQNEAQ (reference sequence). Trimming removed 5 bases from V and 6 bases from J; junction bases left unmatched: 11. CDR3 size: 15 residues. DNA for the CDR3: TGTGCCAGCAGCCGAGGAGCAGGGGGCATCAATGGCTACACCTTC. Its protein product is CASSRGAGGINGYTF.

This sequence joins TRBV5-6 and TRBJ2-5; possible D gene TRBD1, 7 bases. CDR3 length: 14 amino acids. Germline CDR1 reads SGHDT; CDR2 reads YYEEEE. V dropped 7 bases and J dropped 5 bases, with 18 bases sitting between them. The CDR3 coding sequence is TGTGCCAGCGGTCAGGGGGGCCGCTGGGAGACCCAGTACTTC. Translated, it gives CASGQGGRWETQYF.

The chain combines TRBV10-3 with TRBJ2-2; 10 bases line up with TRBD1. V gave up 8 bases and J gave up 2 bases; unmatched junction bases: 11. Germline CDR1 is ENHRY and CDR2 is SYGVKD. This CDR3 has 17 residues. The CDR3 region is CAIYQPRDRGNTGELFF. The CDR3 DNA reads TGTGCCATCTATCAACCCCGGGACAGGGGCAACACCGGGGAGCTGTTTTTT.

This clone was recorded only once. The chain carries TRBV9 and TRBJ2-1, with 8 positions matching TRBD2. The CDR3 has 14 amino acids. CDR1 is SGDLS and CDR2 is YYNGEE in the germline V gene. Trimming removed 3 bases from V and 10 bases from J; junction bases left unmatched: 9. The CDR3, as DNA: TGTGCCAGCAGCGGGGCGGCGGGGGGCTCGGAGCAGTTCTTC. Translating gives CASSGAAGGSEQFF.

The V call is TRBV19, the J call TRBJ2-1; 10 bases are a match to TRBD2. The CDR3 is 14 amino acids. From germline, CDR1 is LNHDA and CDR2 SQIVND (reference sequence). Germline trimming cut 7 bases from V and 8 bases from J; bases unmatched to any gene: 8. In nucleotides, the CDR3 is TGTGCCAGTACGAGCGGGAGGGCCACGGATGAGCAGTTCTTC. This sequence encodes CASTSGRATDEQFF.

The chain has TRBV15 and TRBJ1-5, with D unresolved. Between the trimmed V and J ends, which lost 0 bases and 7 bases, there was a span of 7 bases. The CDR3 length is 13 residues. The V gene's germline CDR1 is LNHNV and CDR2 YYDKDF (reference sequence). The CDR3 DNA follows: TGTGCCACCAGCAGAGATTACTCCCAGCCCCAGCATTTT. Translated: CATSRDYSQPQHF.

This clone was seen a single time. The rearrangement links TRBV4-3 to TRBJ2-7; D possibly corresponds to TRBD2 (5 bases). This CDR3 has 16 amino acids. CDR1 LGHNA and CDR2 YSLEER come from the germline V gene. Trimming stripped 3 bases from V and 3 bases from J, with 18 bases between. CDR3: CASSQGQAKLGYEQYF. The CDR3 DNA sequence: TGCGCCAGCAGCCAGGGCCAGGCTAAACTAGGCTACGAGCAGTACTTC.

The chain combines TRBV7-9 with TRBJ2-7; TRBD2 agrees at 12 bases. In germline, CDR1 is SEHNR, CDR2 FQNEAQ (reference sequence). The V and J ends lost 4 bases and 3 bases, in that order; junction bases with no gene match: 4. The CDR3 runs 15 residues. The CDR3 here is CASSSRTSGIYEQYF. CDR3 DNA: TGTGCCAGCAGCTCCCGGACTAGCGGGATCTACGAGCAGTACTTC.

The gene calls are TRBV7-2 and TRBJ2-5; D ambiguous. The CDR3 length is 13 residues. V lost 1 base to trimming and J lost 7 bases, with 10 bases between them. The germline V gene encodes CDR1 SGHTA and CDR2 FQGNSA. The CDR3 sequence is CASSLGADGTQYF. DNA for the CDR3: TGTGCCAGCAGCTTAGGGGCAGACGGGACCCAGTACTTC.

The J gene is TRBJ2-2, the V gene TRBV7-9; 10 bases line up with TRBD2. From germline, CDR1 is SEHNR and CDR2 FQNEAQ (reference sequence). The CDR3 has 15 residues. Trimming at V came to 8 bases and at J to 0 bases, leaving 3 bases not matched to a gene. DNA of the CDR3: TGTGCCAGCCTGGGACTAGCGCCGAACACCGGGGAGCTGTTTTTT. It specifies CASLGLAPNTGELFF.

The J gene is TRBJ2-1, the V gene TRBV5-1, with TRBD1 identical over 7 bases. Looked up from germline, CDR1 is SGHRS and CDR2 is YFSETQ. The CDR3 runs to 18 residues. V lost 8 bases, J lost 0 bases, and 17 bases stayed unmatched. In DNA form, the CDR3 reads TGCGCCAGTAAAGCCTGGTGGCAGGGGGAAGACTCCTACAATGAGCAGTTCTTC. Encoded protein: CASKAWWQGEDSYNEQFF.

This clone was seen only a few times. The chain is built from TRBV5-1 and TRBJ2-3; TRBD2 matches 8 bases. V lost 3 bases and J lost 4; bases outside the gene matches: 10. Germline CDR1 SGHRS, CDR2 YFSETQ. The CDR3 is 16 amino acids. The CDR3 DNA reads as TGCGCCAGCAGCTCCTTTAGCGGGGAGGGGGCAGATACGCAGTATTTT. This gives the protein CASSSFSGEGADTQYF.

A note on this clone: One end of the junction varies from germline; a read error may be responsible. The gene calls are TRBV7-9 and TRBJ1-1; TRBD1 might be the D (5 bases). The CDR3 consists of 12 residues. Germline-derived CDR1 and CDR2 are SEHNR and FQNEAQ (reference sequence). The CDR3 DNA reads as TGTTCCAGCAGCTCAGGGCGGACTGAAGCTTTCTTT. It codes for CSSSSGRTEAFF. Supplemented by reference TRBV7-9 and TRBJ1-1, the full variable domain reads DTGVSQNPRHKITKRGQNVTFRCDPISEHNRLYWYRQTLGQGPEFLTYFQNEAQLEKSRLLSDRFSAERPKGSFSTLEIQRTEQGDSAMYLCSSSSGRTEAFFGQGTRLTVV.

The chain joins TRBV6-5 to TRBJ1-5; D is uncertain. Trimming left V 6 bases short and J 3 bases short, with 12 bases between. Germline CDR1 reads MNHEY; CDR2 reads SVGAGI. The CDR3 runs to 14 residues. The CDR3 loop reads CASRLTKLNQPQHF. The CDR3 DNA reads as TGTGCCAGCAGACTGACAAAGCTCAATCAGCCCCAGCATTTT.

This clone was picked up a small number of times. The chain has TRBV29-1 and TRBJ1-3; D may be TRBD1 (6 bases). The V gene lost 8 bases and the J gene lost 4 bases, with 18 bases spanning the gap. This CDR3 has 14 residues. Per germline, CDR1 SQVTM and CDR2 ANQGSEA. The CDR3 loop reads CSCRTGTSGNTIYF. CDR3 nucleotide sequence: TGCAGCTGCCGAACAGGGACATCGGGAAACACCATATATTTT.

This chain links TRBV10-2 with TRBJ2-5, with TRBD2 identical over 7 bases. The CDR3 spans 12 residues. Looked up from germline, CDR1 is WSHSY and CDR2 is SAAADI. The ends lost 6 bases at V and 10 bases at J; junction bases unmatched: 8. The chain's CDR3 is CASSGLVRIQYF. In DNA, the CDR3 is TGCGCCAGCAGCGGACTAGTCCGGATCCAGTACTTC.